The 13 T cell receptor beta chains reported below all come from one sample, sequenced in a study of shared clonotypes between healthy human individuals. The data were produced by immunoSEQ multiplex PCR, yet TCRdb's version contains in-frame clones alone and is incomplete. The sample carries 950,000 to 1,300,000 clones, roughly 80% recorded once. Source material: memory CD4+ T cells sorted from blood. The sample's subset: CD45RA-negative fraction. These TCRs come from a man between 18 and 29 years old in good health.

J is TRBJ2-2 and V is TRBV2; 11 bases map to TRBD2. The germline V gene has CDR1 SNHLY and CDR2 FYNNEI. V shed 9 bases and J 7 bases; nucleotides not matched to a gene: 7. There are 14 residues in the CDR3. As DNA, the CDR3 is TGTGCCAGTACTAGCGGGAGTGTTTTCGGGGAGCTGTTTTTT. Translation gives CASTSGSVFGELFF.

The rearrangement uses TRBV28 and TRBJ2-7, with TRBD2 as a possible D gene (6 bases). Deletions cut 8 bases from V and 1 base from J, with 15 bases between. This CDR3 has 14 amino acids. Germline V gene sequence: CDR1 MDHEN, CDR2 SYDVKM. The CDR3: CASAGGIPSYEQYF. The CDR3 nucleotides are TGTGCCAGCGCCGGGGGAATTCCGTCCTACGAGCAGTACTTC.

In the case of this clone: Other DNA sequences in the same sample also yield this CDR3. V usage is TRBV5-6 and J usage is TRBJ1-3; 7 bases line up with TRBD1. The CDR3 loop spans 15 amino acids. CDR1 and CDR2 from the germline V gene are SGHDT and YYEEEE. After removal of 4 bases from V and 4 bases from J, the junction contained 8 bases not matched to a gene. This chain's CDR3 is CASSLQGLGGNTIYF. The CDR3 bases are TGTGCCAGCAGCCTACAGGGGCTGGGAGGAAACACCATATATTTT.

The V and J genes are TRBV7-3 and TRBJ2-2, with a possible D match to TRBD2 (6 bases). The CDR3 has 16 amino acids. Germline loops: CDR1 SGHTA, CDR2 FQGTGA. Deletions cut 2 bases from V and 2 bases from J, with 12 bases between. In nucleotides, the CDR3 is TGTGCCAGCAGCTTATTGGGCGGGGTAAACACCGGGGAGCTGTTTTTT. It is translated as CASSLLGGVNTGELFF.

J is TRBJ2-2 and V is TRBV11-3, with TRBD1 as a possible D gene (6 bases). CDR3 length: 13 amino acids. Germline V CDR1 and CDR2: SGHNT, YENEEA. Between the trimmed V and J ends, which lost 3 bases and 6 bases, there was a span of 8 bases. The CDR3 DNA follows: TGTGCCAGCAGCTTGGGACAACCCGGGGAGCTGTTTTTT. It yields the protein CASSLGQPGELFF.

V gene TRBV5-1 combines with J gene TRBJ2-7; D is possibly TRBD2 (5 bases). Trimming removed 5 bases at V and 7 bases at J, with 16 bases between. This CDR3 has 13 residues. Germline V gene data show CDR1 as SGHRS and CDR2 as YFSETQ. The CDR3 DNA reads TGCGCCAGCAGACGAGGATTTGGAGGAGAGCAGTACTTC. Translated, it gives CASRRGFGGEQYF.

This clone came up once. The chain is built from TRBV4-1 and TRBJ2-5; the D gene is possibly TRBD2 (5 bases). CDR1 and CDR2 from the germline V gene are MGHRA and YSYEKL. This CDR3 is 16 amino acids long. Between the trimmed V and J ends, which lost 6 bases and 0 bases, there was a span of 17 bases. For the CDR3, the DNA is TGCGCCAGCAGGAAGAGGCTAGCAGCAGACCAAGAGACCCAGTACTTC. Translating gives CASRKRLAADQETQYF.

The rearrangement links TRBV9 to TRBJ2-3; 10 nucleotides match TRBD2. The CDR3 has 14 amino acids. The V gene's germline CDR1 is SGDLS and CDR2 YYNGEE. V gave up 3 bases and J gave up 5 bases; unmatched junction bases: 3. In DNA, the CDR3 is TGTGCCAGCAGCGGGACTAGCGGATTAGATACGCAGTATTTT. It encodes CASSGTSGLDTQYF.

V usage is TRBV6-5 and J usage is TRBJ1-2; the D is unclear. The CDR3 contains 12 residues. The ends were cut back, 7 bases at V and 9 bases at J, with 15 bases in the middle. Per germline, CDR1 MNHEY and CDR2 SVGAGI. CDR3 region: CASTDRRLSYTF. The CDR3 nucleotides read TGTGCCAGCACAGACCGACGTCTAAGCTACACCTTC.

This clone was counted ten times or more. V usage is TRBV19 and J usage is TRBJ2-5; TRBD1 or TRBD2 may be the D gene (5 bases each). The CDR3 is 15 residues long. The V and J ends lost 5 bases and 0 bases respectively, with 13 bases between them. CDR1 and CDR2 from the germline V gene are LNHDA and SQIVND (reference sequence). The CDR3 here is CASSVAGTYQETQYF. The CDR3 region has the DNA TGTGCCAGTAGTGTTGCAGGGACGTACCAAGAGACCCAGTACTTC.

CDR3 sequence reads: CASSLTAGHNEQFF. CDR3 bases: TGTGCCAGCAGCTTAACCGCAGGCCACAATGAGCAGTTCTTC. V and J are TRBV7-8 and TRBJ2-1; D uncertain. V gave up 2 bases and J gave up 5 bases, with 10 bases separating them. The CDR3 is made up of 14 amino acids. CDR1 and CDR2 (germline): SGHVS, FQNEAQ. Complete variable domain (other parts from reference TRBV7-8 and TRBJ2-1): GAGVSQSPRYKVAKRGQDVALRCDPISGHVSLFWYQQALGQGPEFLTYFQNEAQLDKSGLPSDRFFAERPEGSVSTLKIQRTQQEDSAVYLCASSLTAGHNEQFFGPGTRLTVL.

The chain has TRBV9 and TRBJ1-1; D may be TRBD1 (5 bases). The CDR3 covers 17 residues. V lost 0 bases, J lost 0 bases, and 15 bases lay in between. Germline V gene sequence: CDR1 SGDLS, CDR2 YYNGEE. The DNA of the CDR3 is TGTGCCAGCAGCGTAGGCCAGCTGGGGCAGATGAACACTGAAGCTTTCTTT. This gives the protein CASSVGQLGQMNTEAFF.

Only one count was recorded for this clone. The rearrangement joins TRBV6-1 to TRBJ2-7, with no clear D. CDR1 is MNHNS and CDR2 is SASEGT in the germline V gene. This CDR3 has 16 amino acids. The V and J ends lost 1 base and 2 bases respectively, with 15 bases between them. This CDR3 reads CASSEGFSGQTYEQYF. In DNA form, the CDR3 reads TGTGCCAGCAGTGAAGGTTTCTCGGGCCAAACCTACGAGCAGTACTTC.